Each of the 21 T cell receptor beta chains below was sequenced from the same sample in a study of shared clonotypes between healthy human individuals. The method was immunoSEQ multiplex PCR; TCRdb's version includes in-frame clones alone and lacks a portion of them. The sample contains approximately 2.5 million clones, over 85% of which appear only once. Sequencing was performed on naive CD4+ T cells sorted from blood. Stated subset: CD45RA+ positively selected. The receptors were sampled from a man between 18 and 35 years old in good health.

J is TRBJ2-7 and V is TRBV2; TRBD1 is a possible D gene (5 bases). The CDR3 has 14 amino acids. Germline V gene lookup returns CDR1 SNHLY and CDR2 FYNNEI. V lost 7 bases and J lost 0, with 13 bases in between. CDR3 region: CASKFQGTSYEQYF. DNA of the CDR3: TGTGCCAGCAAGTTCCAGGGAACCTCCTACGAGCAGTACTTC.

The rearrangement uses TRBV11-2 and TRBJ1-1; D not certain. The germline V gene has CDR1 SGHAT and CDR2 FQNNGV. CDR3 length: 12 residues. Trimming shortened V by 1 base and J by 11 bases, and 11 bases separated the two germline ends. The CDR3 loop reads CASSLAGMSAFF. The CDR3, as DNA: TGTGCCAGCAGCTTAGCGGGAATGTCGGCTTTCTTT.

CDR3 loop: CARSPRRRNTEAFF. The DNA for the CDR3 is TGTGCCAGAAGCCCTCGACGGAGGAACACTGAAGCTTTCTTT. V and J are TRBV5-3 and TRBJ1-1, with D uncertain. TRBV5-3 is marked as an open reading frame, function uncertain. This CDR3 has 14 residues. V was trimmed by 4 bases and J by 1 base, leaving 11 bases between them.

In DNA, the CDR3 is TGCGCCAGCAGCCAAGATCGGGGGGGCGACATCAGCACAGATACGCAGTATTTT. Translated: CASSQDRGGDISTDTQYF. The gene calls are TRBV4-3 and TRBJ2-3, with 8 bases aligning to TRBD2. Trimming at V came to 0 bases and at J to 0 bases, leaving 8 bases not matched to a gene. CDR3 length: 18 amino acids. Germline values: CDR1 LGHNA, CDR2 YSLEER.

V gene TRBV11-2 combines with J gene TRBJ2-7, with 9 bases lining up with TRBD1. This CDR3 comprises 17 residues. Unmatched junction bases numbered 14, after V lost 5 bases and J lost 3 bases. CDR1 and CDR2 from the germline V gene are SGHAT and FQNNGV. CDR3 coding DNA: TGTGCCAGCAGCCACAACACATGGGACAGGGTCGACTACGAGCAGTACTTC. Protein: CASSHNTWDRVDYEQYF.

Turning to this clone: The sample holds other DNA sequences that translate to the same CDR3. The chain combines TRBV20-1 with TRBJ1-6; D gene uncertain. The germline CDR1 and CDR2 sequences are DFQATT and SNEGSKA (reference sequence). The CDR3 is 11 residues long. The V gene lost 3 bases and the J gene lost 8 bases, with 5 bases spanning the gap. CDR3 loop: CSASRDSPLHF. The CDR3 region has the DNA TGCAGTGCTAGTAGGGATTCACCCCTCCACTTT.

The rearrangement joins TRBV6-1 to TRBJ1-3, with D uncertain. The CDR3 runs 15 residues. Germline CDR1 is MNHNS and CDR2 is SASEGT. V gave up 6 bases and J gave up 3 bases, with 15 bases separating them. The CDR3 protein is CASSTRLRLGNTIYF. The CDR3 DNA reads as TGTGCCAGCAGCACCCGACTAAGACTTGGAAACACCATATATTTT.

The chain's CDR3 is CASSGLRAVAKNIQYF. As DNA, the CDR3 is TGTGCCAGTAGCGGGCTTCGGGCCGTAGCCAAAAACATTCAGTACTTC. This chain links TRBV19 with TRBJ2-4, with D unclear. Between the trimmed V and J ends, which lost 6 bases and 0 bases, there was a span of 15 bases. This CDR3 region has 16 residues. From germline, CDR1 is LNHDA and CDR2 SQIVND (reference sequence).

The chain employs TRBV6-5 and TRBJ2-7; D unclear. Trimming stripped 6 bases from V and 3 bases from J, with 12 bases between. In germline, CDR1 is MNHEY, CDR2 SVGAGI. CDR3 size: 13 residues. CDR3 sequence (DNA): TGTGCCAGCAGCTACGAGGCGCTCTACGAGCAGTACTTC. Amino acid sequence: CASSYEALYEQYF.

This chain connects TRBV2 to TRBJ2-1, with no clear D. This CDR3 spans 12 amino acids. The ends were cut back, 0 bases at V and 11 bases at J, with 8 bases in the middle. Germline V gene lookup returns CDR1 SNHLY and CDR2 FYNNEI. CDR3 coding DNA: TGTGCCAGCAGTGAAGCGCGAACAAAGCAGTTCTTC. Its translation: CASSEARTKQFF.

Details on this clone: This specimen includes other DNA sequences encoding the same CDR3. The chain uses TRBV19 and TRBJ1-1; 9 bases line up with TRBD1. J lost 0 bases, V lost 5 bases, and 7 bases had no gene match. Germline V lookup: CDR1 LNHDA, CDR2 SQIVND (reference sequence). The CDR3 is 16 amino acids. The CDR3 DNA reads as TGTGCCAGTAGTCGGCGGACAGGGGTTTTGAACACTGAAGCTTTCTTT. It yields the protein CASSRRTGVLNTEAFF. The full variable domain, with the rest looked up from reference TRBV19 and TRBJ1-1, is DGGITQSPKYLFRKEGQNVTLSCEQNLNHDAMYWYRQDPGQGLRLIYYSQIVNDFQKGDIAEGYSVSREKKESFPLTVTSAQKNPTAFYLCASSRRTGVLNTEAFFGQGTRLTVV.

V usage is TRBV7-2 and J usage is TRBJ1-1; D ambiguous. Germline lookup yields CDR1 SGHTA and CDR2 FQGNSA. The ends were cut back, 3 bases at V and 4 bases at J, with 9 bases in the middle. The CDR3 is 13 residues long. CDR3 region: CASSFTAGTEAFF. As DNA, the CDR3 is TGTGCCAGCAGCTTTACTGCGGGCACTGAAGCTTTCTTT.

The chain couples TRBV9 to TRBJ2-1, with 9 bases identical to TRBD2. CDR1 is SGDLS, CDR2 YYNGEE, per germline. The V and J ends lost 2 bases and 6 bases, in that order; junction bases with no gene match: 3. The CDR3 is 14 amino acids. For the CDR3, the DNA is TGTGCCAGCAGCGTGGCTAGCGGGGTCAATGAGCAGTTCTTC. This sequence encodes CASSVASGVNEQFF.

The CDR3 DNA follows: TGTGCCAGCCGCCCTAGCGGAACATACACCGGGGAGCTGTTTTTT. It is translated as CASRPSGTYTGELFF. This chain uses TRBV6-5 with TRBJ2-2; TRBD2 matches 7 bases. This CDR3 region has 15 residues. Trimming took 8 bases from V and 3 from J; bases not matched to a gene: 9. Looked up from germline, CDR1 is MNHEY and CDR2 is SVGAGI.

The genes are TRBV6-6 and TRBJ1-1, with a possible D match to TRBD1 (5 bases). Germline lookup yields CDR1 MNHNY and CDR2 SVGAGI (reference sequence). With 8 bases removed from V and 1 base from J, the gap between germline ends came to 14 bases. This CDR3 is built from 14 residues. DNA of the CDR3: TGTGCCAGCCGGGGCGGGACGGCGAACACTGAAGCTTTCTTT. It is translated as CASRGGTANTEAFF.

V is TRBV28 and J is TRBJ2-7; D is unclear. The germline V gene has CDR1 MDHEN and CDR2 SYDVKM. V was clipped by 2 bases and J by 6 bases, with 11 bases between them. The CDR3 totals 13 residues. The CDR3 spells CASSLGPPGEQYF. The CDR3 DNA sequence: TGTGCCAGCAGTTTAGGACCGCCCGGCGAGCAGTACTTC.

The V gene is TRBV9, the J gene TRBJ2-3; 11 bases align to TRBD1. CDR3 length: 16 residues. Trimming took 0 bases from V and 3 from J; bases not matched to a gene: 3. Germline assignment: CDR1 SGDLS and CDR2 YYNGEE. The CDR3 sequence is CASSVEDRGRTDTQYF. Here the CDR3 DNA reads TGTGCCAGCAGCGTAGAGGACAGGGGGCGAACAGATACGCAGTATTTT. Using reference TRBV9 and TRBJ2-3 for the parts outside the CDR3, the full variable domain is DSGVTQTPKHLITATGQRVTLRCSPRSGDLSVYWYQQSLDQGLQFLIQYYNGEERAKGNILERFSAQQFPDLHSELNLSSLELGDSALYFCASSVEDRGRTDTQYFGPGTRLTVL.

Here the CDR3 reads CASRGTGVADTQYF. The CDR3 DNA is TGCGCCAGCAGGGGGACAGGGGTAGCAGATACGCAGTATTTT. This rearrangement joins TRBV5-1 to TRBJ2-3, with 10 bases aligning to TRBD1. The CDR3 consists of 14 residues. V lost 5 bases and J lost 4; bases outside the gene matches: 4. Per the germline V gene, CDR1 is SGHRS and CDR2 is YFSETQ.

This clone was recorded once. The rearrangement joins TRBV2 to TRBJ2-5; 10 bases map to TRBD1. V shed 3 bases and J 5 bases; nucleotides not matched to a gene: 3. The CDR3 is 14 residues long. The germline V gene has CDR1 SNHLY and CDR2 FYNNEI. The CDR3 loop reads CASSDRTGGETQYF. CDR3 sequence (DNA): TGTGCCAGCAGTGACCGGACAGGGGGGGAGACCCAGTACTTC.

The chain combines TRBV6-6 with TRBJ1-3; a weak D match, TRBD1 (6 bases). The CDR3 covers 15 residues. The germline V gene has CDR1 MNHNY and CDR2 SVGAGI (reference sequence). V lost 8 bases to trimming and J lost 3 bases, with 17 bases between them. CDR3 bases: TGTGCCAGCGACCTTGGGGGGCTCGGTGGAAACACCATATATTTT. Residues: CASDLGGLGGNTIYF.

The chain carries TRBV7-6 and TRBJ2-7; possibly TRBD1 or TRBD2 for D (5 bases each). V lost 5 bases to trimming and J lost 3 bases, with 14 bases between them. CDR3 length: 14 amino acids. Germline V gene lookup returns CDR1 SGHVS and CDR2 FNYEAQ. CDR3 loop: CASSDRDLGYEQYF. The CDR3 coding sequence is TGTGCCAGCAGCGACCGGGACCTCGGCTACGAGCAGTACTTC. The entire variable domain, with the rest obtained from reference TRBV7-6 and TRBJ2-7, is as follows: GAGVSQSPRYKVTKRGQDVALRCDPISGHVSLYWYRQALGQGPEFLTYFNYEAQQDKSGLPNDRFSAERPEGSISTLTIQRTEQRDSAMYRCASSDRDLGYEQYFGPGTRLTVT.